This T cell receptor beta chain originates from a study of Ad26.COV2.S vaccination and SARS-CoV-2 variants (dated by TCRdb to the early 2020s). Background on the whole study: Vaccine-arm donors came from COV1001, a multicentre, randomized, double-blind, placebo-controlled phase I-IIa trial of Ad26.COV2.S in healthy adults. Trial participants were randomized into five groups of five: low-dose or high-dose Ad26.COV2.S given once or twice, or placebo on both occasions. Investigators did not know the trial group allocation while performing experiments and assessing outcomes. A total of 32 samples were included in the TCR-sequenced set, comprising 19 Ad26.COV2.S vaccine recipients, 5 placebo recipients and 8 SARS-CoV-2 convalescent individuals. Ad26.COV2.S was given intramuscularly at 5x10^10 or 1x10^11 viral particles, as a single shot or as two shots 56 days apart. Sequencing of the TCRbeta repertoire served to evaluate the specificity and breadth of SARS-CoV-2-reactive T cell receptors following Ad26.COV2.S vaccination. Here is what the overall study found, with its caveats: The study lacked the statistical power to compare responses across vaccine doses or regimens. After vaccination, substantial breadth of spike-specific CD8+ and CD4+ T cell responses was reported. Comparable non-spike TCR breadth was observed between vaccine and placebo recipients, consistent with only spike being contained in the vaccine. Higher spike-specific TCR breadth was observed in Ad26.COV2.S recipients than in placebo recipients (P = 0.0014). The authors noted that the TCR breadth and depth analyses may have underestimated total T cell responses.

From V the trimming removes 2 bases and from J it removes 7 bases, while the gene matches leave 11 bases of the junction unaccounted for. The CDR3 holds 17 amino acids from the cysteine to the phenylalanine. The entry retains the CDR3 DNA only, 51 bases that are in frame from base 1. From a lookup of the germline V gene, CDR1 and CDR2 are MGHRA and YSYEKL. The immunoSEQ Assay was used to sequence TCRbeta CDR3 regions. After extraction, genomic DNA underwent amplification by bias-controlled multiplex PCR, followed by high-throughput sequencing. On the study's bioinformatics: To quantify the absolute abundance of every unique TCRbeta CDR3 region, sequences were collapsed and filtered. Usable DNA was measured by amplifying reference genes present in all nucleated cells, and TCRbeta template counts were normalized to that usable DNA to estimate T cell fraction. Repertoire TCRs were annotated as SARS-CoV-2-specific when V gene, CDR3 amino acid sequence and J gene were exactly matched to a known reactive TCR set. The reference SARS-CoV-2 TCR set came from MIRA and was filtered for enrichment in COVID-19-positive ImmuneCODE repertoires, removing public or cross-reactive TCRs. Using the MIRA antigens, annotated TCRs were further analysed by specific ORF or by position within an ORF. Breadth was defined as the number of annotated unique rearrangements divided by the total number of unique productive rearrangements, and depth was defined as the summed frequency of the annotated unique rearrangements. Two-sided Wilcoxon rank-sum tests were applied when comparing TCR breadth between groups. TCRdb took this table from immuneACCESS and kept in-frame rearrangements with V and J called. Such tables lack part of the clones; where checked against another copy, unresolved V genes explain under half of the gap, and the rest is unexplained. V, J and clone size were drawn from that table, and D and trimming were deduced from the DNA. The sample table lists fewer than 800,000 clones, about 89% of them with a count of one. The ten top clones hold roughly 1.5% of the sample.

The treatment or condition label on this specimen signifies: some 20 received Ad26.COV2.S at low or high dose, single or two shots; about 5 received placebo; per-sample allocation not given. For vaccine and placebo recipients, repertoires were sequenced using samples collected on day 63 after the first injection. Between 29 July and 7 August 2020, Cohort 1b enrolled some 25 adults aged 18-55 years at one site in Boston, USA. Ad26.COV2.S was a replication-incompetent adenovirus type 26 vector that expressed a prefusion-stabilized SARS-CoV-2 spike protein derived from the original Wuhan strain. As regards this clone: No cognate antigen has been identified for it. No qualities accompany the bases; no much larger clone lies one base away.

The TCR comes from a person aged 18-60 years who received the Ad26.COV2.S COVID-19 vaccine or a placebo. The V gene is TRBV4-1 and the J gene is TRBJ2-2; 9 junctional bases match TRBD2. The material was peripheral blood, obtained in a trial of Ad26.COV2.S vaccine versus placebo. The CDR3 protein is CASSQRGGGGADGELFF. The DNA is as follows: TGCGCCAGCAGCCAAAGAGGAGGCGGGGGGGCGGACGGGGAGCTGTTTTTT.